This TCR beta chain appears in the sequencing data of a study of cytomegalovirus exposure and HLA in healthy donors. In the study overall: In a previous analysis, nearly 120 million unique TCR beta sequences were found from about 179 million T cells. Unique TCRs from HLA-typed donors, about 85 million of them, were held in an early data release.

This clone was observed a handful of times. Its antigen remains unidentified. Study-level results: Later genetic work tied a missense DCLRE1C variant to beta-chain V and J trimming.

The CDR3 has 17 residues. Primers: 60 Vbeta forward and 13 Jbeta reverse. Assay: immunoSEQ multiplex PCR; the TCRdb copy retains only in-frame clones and omits some. The sample has about 120,000 clones; 75% to 90% are singletons. This receptor was taken from a man aged 30 to 39 in good health and CMV-seronegative. Sequencing was done on a sample of PBMCs. The rearrangement links TRBV21-1 to TRBJ2-1; the DNA was not used to check the table's D call, TRBD2. TRBV21-1 is a recognized pseudogene. CDR3 amino acids: CASSKRGRRPGEVEQFF. CDR3 coding DNA: TGTGCCAGCAGCAAACGAGGACGGAGGCCCGGAGAAGTTGAGCAGTTCTTC.